Listed below are T cell receptor beta chains from one sample, sequenced in a study of blood T cells in healthy people across ages. Each CDR3 protein is one row after TCRdb ran MiXCR on the 5' RACE reads. The profile shows about 1,800,000 distinct CDR3 sequences, roughly 28% of them singletons. Source material: blood. The receptors were gathered from a woman aged 25 to 39 in good health. Both conserved end residues are trimmed from each CDR3.

TRBJ2-4 TRBV19 ASSIEGTGTPLNIQY
TRBJ2-1 TRBV12-3/TRBV12-4 ASRNLAGGPNEQF
TRBJ2-3 TRBV5-1 ASSLDRYPTDTQY
TRBJ2-5 TRBV6-6 ASSPGAGGTQY
TRBJ2-7 TRBV29-1 SGGDLTYEQY
TRBJ1-1 TRBV7-9 ASSLDRDPQMPMNTEAF
TRBJ2-1 TRBV7-3 ASSSFLSGGAGEQF
TRBJ2-1 TRBV12-3/TRBV12-4 ASSFTDRGIETQF
TRBJ2-3 TRBV29-1 SVETGGTDTQY
TRBJ2-3 TRBV28 ASIPRAGIFTADTQY
TRBJ2-3 TRBV4-1 ASSDQGGGTDTQY
TRBJ2-5 TRBV19 ASRDTGFRASQY
TRBJ2-1 TRBV24-1 ATSEMGQNNEQF
TRBJ2-3 TRBV7-2 ASSLGGTSRTPTQY
TRBJ1-2 TRBV20-1 SARERRDYGYT
TRBJ2-7 TRBV13 ASSLRRWSYEQY
TRBJ1-2 TRBV7-9 ASSLLDSGYT
. TRBV7-3 ASSFGLLSLEQY
TRBJ2-4 TRBV27 ASTHNWRLAKNIQY
TRBJ2-5 TRBV10-2 ASSESYNFKREQY
TRBJ2-5 TRBV5-1 ASSLVRAFQETQY
TRBJ2-1 TRBV29-1 SVEGPLGNEQF
TRBJ2-3 TRBV28 ASSLLTSGGSDTQY
TRBJ2-1 TRBV5-1 ASSHLAGGPAEQF
TRBJ2-1 TRBV6-4 ASSRVTGGRYNEQF
TRBJ2-7 TRBV3-1 ASSQVWRGGPDNEQY
TRBJ2-5 TRBV20-1 SARDPAGGQETQY
TRBJ2-2 TRBV25-1 ASSDPGQGASGELF
TRBJ2-5 TRBV12-3/TRBV12-4 ASSLAQRVQY
TRBJ2-4 TRBV7-9 ASSSSQGLPKNIQY
TRBJ1-6 TRBV12-3/TRBV12-4 ASSDRGLASPLH
TRBJ2-7 TRBV29-1 SVEAPGLLGKTGEQY
TRBJ2-3 TRBV10-3 AISILAGDTDAQY
TRBJ2-7 TRBV18 ASSPGTGEGEQY
TRBJ1-6 TRBV12-3/TRBV12-4 ASRPRFSYNSPLH
TRBJ2-6 TRBV3-1 ASSFQVSGANVLT
TRBJ2-5 TRBV24-1 ATSDPSGGAEETQY
TRBJ2-4 TRBV29-1 SVERLAGGLAKNIQY
TRBJ2-1 TRBV5-1 ASNGGGSPDNEQF
TRBJ1-2 TRBV28 ASSLFSNYGYT
TRBJ2-5 TRBV7-2 AGSRPKETQY
TRBJ2-7 TRBV12-5 ASGTNSIYEQY
TRBJ1-1 TRBV29-1 SVEEAGEAF
TRBJ2-5 TRBV5-1 ASSRGTSGGRETQY
TRBJ2-5 TRBV6-2/TRBV6-3 ASSYGGGPY
TRBJ1-5 TRBV19 ASNPTGTQYINQPQH
TRBJ2-1 TRBV20-1 SARRRLAGDDEQF
TRBJ1-2 TRBV4-3 ASSQDQEDPGYT
TRBJ2-3 TRBV10-1 ASSAKLAGGGTDTQY